The T cell receptor beta chain under discussion was sequenced for a study of identical twins. One entry per CDR3 protein results from TCRdb running MiXCR on the 5' RACE reads. Among 650,000 to 750,000 distinct CDR3 sequences listed, around 21% were seen once. Germline CDR1 SGHRS, CDR2 YFSETQ. The ends were cut back, 4 bases at V and 10 bases at J, with 24 bases in the middle. The CDR3 runs to 15 residues. The sample also formed part of further work on T cells expressing NK-cell markers.

V is TRBV5-1 and J is TRBJ2-7; the D is unclear. Sequenced sample: PBMCs. The source is a young woman in good health. CDR3 coding DNA: TGCGCCAGCAGCCCTGGGAACACCCGTTCGGTTCGTCAGTACTTC. This encodes CASSPGNTRSVRQYF.